This TCR beta chain was recovered during a study of naive and memory T cell subsets. Study results and limitations: TCR transcript changes with activation or differentiation may affect this RNA method.

The SP2 primer and nested alpha and beta constant region primers amplified ligated cDNA in four rounds. Alpha and beta constant region primers primed reverse transcription for blood and skin samples. TCRdb itself ran the 5' RACE reads through MiXCR, one entry per CDR3 protein. The data contain about 32,000 distinct CDR3 sequences, about a sixth of them singletons. This clonotype was detected ten times or more. Its antigen is unknown. The V end lost 0 bases, the J end lost 1 base, and 5 bases lay between the germline ends. Germline V gene sequence: CDR1 MNHNY, CDR2 SVGAGI (reference sequence). The CDR3 sequence is 14 residues long. The library had UMIs added by 3' ligation of an oligonucleotide to TCR cDNA. Adult healthy volunteers gave 2.5 ml peripheral blood for whole-blood RNA. Reverse transcription used DNase-treated unsorted total RNA, aiming for about 1 to 1000 ng.

The TCR comes from a female donor in good health. J is TRBJ2-3 and V is TRBV6-6, with D unclear. The CDR3 here is CASSYSGGTDTQYF. The CDR3 bases are TGTGCCAGCAGTTACTCGGGTGGCACAGATACGCAGTATTTT.